Described below is a single T cell receptor beta chain sequence and its context. The sample comes from a study of control samples from healthy donors and cancer patients. Measured with immunoSEQ multiplex PCR; TCRdb has only the in-frame clones, and not every one. Here the sample spans 90,000 to 100,000 clones, 88% being singletons. There are 13 residues in the CDR3. V was shortened by 3 bases and J by 2 bases, with 8 bases between the two germline ends. Germline-derived CDR1 and CDR2 are SGHNT and YYREEE (reference sequence). Sequencing input: blood. The chain links TRBV5-4 to TRBJ1-1; D may be TRBD1 (5 bases). The sequence came from a woman aged 70-85 years in good health. CDR3 coding DNA: TGTGCCAGCAGCTCCCGGGACAACACTGAAGCTTTCTTT. The encoded protein is CASSSRDNTEAFF.